The 28 T cell receptor beta chains in this list originate from one sample, sequenced in a study of blood T cell repertoires in COVID-19. Generated by immunoSEQ multiplex PCR, the TCRdb table keeps only in-frame clones and is missing some. The table lists around 56,000 clones, roughly 90% of them singletons. The specimen sequenced was peripheral blood. Receptor source: a human donor in a cohort sampled during active COVID-19.

This chain uses TRBV5-4 with TRBJ1-1; weak D call: TRBD1 (6 bases). Trimming removed 3 bases from V and 3 bases from J, with 15 bases in between. There are 15 residues in the CDR3. Germline CDR1 is SGHNT and CDR2 is YYREEE (reference sequence). CDR3 region: CASSYRALRDTEAFF. CDR3 nucleotides: TGTGCCAGCAGCTACAGGGCCCTGAGGGACACTGAAGCTTTCTTT.

V and J are TRBV6-5 and TRBJ1-1; D is ambiguous. The CDR3 consists of 13 residues. Germline V gene data show CDR1 as MNHEY and CDR2 as SVGAGI. Deletions cut 6 bases from V and 11 bases from J, with 19 bases between. The CDR3 sequence is CASRITAGLGAFF. The CDR3 coding sequence is TGTGCCAGCAGGATAACGGCGGGCCTCGGGGCTTTCTTT.

In this sample, this clone turned up once. The chain recombines TRBV4-2 with TRBJ2-3; tentatively, D is TRBD1 (6 bases). The CDR3 is 16 amino acids. Trimming removed 3 bases at V and 0 bases at J, with 13 bases between. The germline V gene has CDR1 LGHNA and CDR2 YNFKEQ. The CDR3 bases are TGTGCCAGCAGCCAGACCGGGACAAGTAGCACAGATACGCAGTATTTT. Residues: CASSQTGTSSTDTQYF.

V gene TRBV6-6 combines with J gene TRBJ2-5; TRBD1 aligns across 10 bases. The CDR3 has 16 amino acids. V gave up 0 bases and J gave up 5 bases; unmatched junction bases: 6. From germline, CDR1 is MNHNY and CDR2 SVGAGI (reference sequence). DNA of the CDR3: TGTGCCAGCAGTTACTCGGACAGGGGGTGGAGGGAGACCCAGTACTTC. Its translation: CASSYSDRGWRETQYF.

The rearrangement joins TRBV24-1 to TRBJ2-3; D possibly corresponds to TRBD1 (5 bases). The CDR3 is made up of 17 amino acids. With 4 bases removed from V and 2 bases from J, the gap between germline ends came to 18 bases. Germline loops: CDR1 KGHDR, CDR2 SFDVKD. CDR3: CATSDTEGALDTDTQYF. The DNA for the CDR3 is TGTGCCACCAGTGACACCGAAGGGGCCTTGGACACAGATACGCAGTATTTT.

The chain recombines TRBV19 with TRBJ1-4, with D perhaps TRBD1 (5 bases). V lost 7 bases to trimming and J lost 5 bases, with 23 bases between them. CDR3 length equals 17 residues. CDR1 and CDR2 (germline): LNHDA, SQIVND (reference sequence). The CDR3 is CASTPGRVGGRNEKLFF. The CDR3 DNA sequence: TGTGCCAGTACCCCCGGTAGAGTTGGGGGGAGGAATGAAAAACTGTTTTTT.

J is TRBJ1-3 and V is TRBV18; no clear D gene. CDR3 length: 15 residues. From germline, CDR1 is KGHSH and CDR2 LQKENI. V was pared by 4 bases and J by 0 bases, with 10 bases between. Here the CDR3 reads CASSLWADSGNTIYF. The CDR3 region has the DNA TGTGCCAGCTCACTTTGGGCAGACTCTGGAAACACCATATATTTT.

In nucleotides, the CDR3 is TGTGCCAGCAGCTTAGTTGTGCGGCCATACTCCTACGAGCAGTACTTC. This gives the protein CASSLVVRPYSYEQYF. The chain carries TRBV7-8 and TRBJ2-7; D is undetermined. The CDR3 spans 16 residues. Trimming stripped 1 base from V and 0 bases from J, with 13 bases between. CDR1 and CDR2 (germline): SGHVS, FQNEAQ.

The chain joins TRBV20-1 to TRBJ1-2; D possibly corresponds to TRBD1 (5 bases). V dropped 3 bases and J dropped 6 bases, with 11 bases sitting between them. The CDR3 runs 12 residues. Germline values: CDR1 DFQATT, CDR2 SNEGSKA (reference sequence). The CDR3 is CSASDLTDGYTF. The CDR3, as DNA: TGCAGTGCTAGTGACCTGACAGATGGCTACACCTTC.

This chain uses TRBV6-5 with TRBJ2-2; 7 nucleotides line up with TRBD2. The germline gives CDR1 MNHEY, CDR2 SVGAGI. J was trimmed by 0 bases and V by 4 bases; bases with no gene match: 5. This CDR3 has 16 amino acids. For the CDR3, the DNA is TGTGCCAGCAGTTCGGGCGGGGGATCGAACACCGGGGAGCTGTTTTTT. Translated, it gives CASSSGGGSNTGELFF.

The genes are TRBV30 and TRBJ1-1, with TRBD1 as a possible D gene (5 bases). CDR1 GTSNPN and CDR2 SVGIG come from the germline V gene (reference sequence). The CDR3 totals 14 residues. The V end lost 3 bases, the J end lost 1 base, and 12 bases lay between the germline ends. The CDR3 coding sequence is TGTGCCTGGAGAAAGCGGGGGGGGAACACTGAAGCTTTCTTT. Its translation: CAWRKRGGNTEAFF.

V usage is TRBV7-2 and J usage is TRBJ1-1; D is undetermined. Trimming left V 1 base short and J 1 base short, with 7 bases between. Germline V gives CDR1 SGHTA, CDR2 FQGNSA. This CDR3 is built from 14 residues. CDR3 sequence reads: CASSLGARNTEAFF. CDR3 sequence (DNA): TGTGCCAGCAGCTTAGGCGCACGGAACACTGAAGCTTTCTTT. The full variable domain, with the rest looked up from reference TRBV7-2 and TRBJ1-1, is GAGVSQSPSNKVTEKGKDVELRCDPISGHTALYWYRQSLGQGLEFLIYFQGNSAPDKSGLPSDRFSAERTGGSVSTLTIQRTQQEDSAVYLCASSLGARNTEAFFGQGTRLTVV.

This rearrangement joins TRBV27 to TRBJ1-2; D may be TRBD1 (5 bases). Germline V lookup: CDR1 MNHEY, CDR2 SMNVEV (reference sequence). V was pared by 2 bases and J by 8 bases, with 24 bases between. This CDR3 is 17 amino acids long. This CDR3 is CASSLERPGAGGSGYTF. The CDR3 DNA sequence: TGTGCCAGCAGTTTAGAACGACCGGGAGCCGGGGGGTCCGGCTACACCTTC.

This clone was counted between two and nine times. The chain is built from TRBV2 and TRBJ2-4; 10 nucleotides agree with TRBD2. After removal of 8 bases from V and 0 bases from J, the junction contained 10 bases not matched to a gene. Germline CDR1 reads SNHLY; CDR2 reads FYNNEI. This CDR3 region has 17 residues. The CDR3 spells CASGSGGALVAKNIQYF. For the CDR3, the DNA is TGTGCCAGCGGGAGCGGGGGGGCATTGGTAGCCAAAAACATTCAGTACTTC.

The chain links TRBV2 to TRBJ2-4, with D perhaps matching TRBD2 (6 bases). The CDR3 runs to 13 residues. The V gene lost 7 bases and the J gene lost 6 bases, with 13 bases spanning the gap. Germline CDR1 is SNHLY and CDR2 is FYNNEI. The CDR3 nucleotides read TGTGCCAGCATCCGGGGGAACAGAAACATTCAGTACTTC. It specifies CASIRGNRNIQYF.

This chain joins TRBV19 and TRBJ2-3; the D gene is possibly TRBD1 (5 bases). The V gene's germline CDR1 is LNHDA and CDR2 SQIVND (reference sequence). The V and J ends lost 5 bases and 0 bases respectively, with 12 bases between them. This CDR3 is built from 15 residues. The CDR3 here is CASSVRTISTDTQYF. The CDR3 DNA follows: TGTGCCAGTAGTGTCAGGACAATTAGCACAGATACGCAGTATTTT. The whole variable domain, filled in from reference TRBV19 and TRBJ2-3, reads DGGITQSPKYLFRKEGQNVTLSCEQNLNHDAMYWYRQDPGQGLRLIYYSQIVNDFQKGDIAEGYSVSREKKESFPLTVTSAQKNPTAFYLCASSVRTISTDTQYFGPGTRLTVL.

CDR3 bases: TGTGCCGCAGAGTCGGCAGGGGGCTATGGGCCCCAGCATTTT. It specifies CAAESAGGYGPQHF. The V gene is TRBV6-5, the J gene TRBJ1-5; 8 nucleotides align to TRBD1. CDR1 and CDR2 (germline): MNHEY, SVGAGI. V shed 11 bases, J shed 9 bases, and the junction held 15 bases outside the gene matches. This CDR3 spans 14 amino acids.

V gene TRBV7-8 combines with J gene TRBJ2-7; TRBD2 aligns across 10 bases. The germline V gene encodes CDR1 SGHVS and CDR2 FQNEAQ. The CDR3 totals 14 residues. The ends lost 5 bases at V and 6 bases at J; junction bases unmatched: 7. CDR3 DNA sequence: TGTGCCAGCAGCCCCAAGATAGCGGGGGGCGAGCAGTACTTC. Amino acid sequence: CASSPKIAGGEQYF.

The V gene is TRBV7-6, the J gene TRBJ2-7; 11 bases align to TRBD1. The germline CDR1 and CDR2 sequences are SGHVS and FNYEAQ. The trim removed 5 bases at V and 4 bases at J, leaving 4 bases unmatched. This CDR3 comprises 14 residues. CDR3 amino acids: CASSPDRGLYEQYF. Here the CDR3 DNA reads TGTGCCAGCAGCCCGGACAGGGGGCTATACGAGCAGTACTTC.

This chain links TRBV9 with TRBJ2-3; TRBD1 aligns across 10 bases. The CDR3 has 16 residues. With 2 bases clipped from V and 3 bases from J, the junction kept 6 bases outside the gene matches. Germline values: CDR1 SGDLS, CDR2 YYNGEE. CDR3 protein: CASSVRQGAQTDTQYF. CDR3 DNA: TGTGCCAGCAGCGTGCGACAGGGGGCGCAGACAGATACGCAGTATTTT.

The rearrangement uses TRBV6-5 and TRBJ1-1; 12 bases match TRBD1. Trimming at V came to 6 bases and at J to 8 bases, leaving 10 bases not matched to a gene. From germline, CDR1 is MNHEY and CDR2 SVGAGI. The CDR3 sequence is 15 residues long. CDR3 sequence reads: CASSSPGQGAVEAFF. The CDR3 DNA follows: TGTGCCAGCAGCTCTCCGGGACAGGGGGCTGTAGAAGCTTTCTTT.

This clone was recorded once. One end of the junction fails to match germline, which may point to a read error. The chain employs TRBV10-3 and TRBJ2-5; D may be TRBD2 (6 bases). The CDR3 spans 10 residues. Per germline, CDR1 ENHRY and CDR2 SYGVKD. The CDR3 coding sequence is TGTGCCATCAGTGAGCCATGGACTAACTTC. Protein product: CAISEPWTNF.

The chain couples TRBV6-5 to TRBJ2-2; no clear D. Looked up from germline, CDR1 is MNHEY and CDR2 is SVGAGI. The CDR3 has 15 amino acids. V was trimmed by 2 bases and J by 1 base, leaving 8 bases between them. DNA for the CDR3: TGTGCCAGCAGTTACGCCCCAGGGAACACCGGGGAGCTGTTTTTT. Amino acid sequence: CASSYAPGNTGELFF.

The chain recombines TRBV6-2 or TRBV6-3 with TRBJ1-1; possibly TRBD1 for D (6 bases). CDR3 size: 16 residues. V was trimmed by 2 bases and J by 1 base, leaving 14 bases between them. Germline V CDR1 and CDR2: MNHEY, SVGEGT. For the CDR3, the DNA is TGTGCCAGCAGTTACCCCGATCAGGGGAGGAACACTGAAGCTTTCTTT. This gives the protein CASSYPDQGRNTEAFF.

The genes are TRBV5-1 and TRBJ2-2; D is undetermined. Germline V gives CDR1 SGHRS, CDR2 YFSETQ. The CDR3 totals 13 residues. V lost 2 bases to trimming and J lost 3 bases, with 5 bases between them. The CDR3 is CASSLDYTGELFF. The DNA of the CDR3 is TGCGCCAGCAGCTTAGACTACACCGGGGAGCTGTTTTTT.

The CDR3 region is CASSQGERGGTYEQYF. CDR3 DNA: TGCGCCAGCAGCCAAGGAGAGCGGGGGGGAACCTACGAGCAGTACTTC. The V gene is TRBV4-3, the J gene TRBJ2-7, with 10 bases aligning to TRBD2. With 1 base clipped from V and 2 bases from J, the junction kept 5 bases outside the gene matches. The CDR3 is 16 amino acids. Germline V lookup: CDR1 LGHNA, CDR2 YSLEER.

A word on this clone: One end of the junction does not line up with germline, which may come from a read error. J is TRBJ2-3 and V is TRBV6-4; D is possibly TRBD2 (6 bases). The CDR3 spans 13 residues. Per germline, CDR1 MRHNA and CDR2 SNTAGT. CDR3 DNA sequence: TGTGCCAGCAGCCACACTAGCACCGATACGCAGTATTTT. Residues: CASSHTSTDTQYF.

This chain connects TRBV5-1 to TRBJ1-2; D gene unclear. The CDR3 consists of 14 residues. Trimming removed 2 bases from V and 2 bases from J, with 10 bases in between. Germline CDR1 reads SGHRS; CDR2 reads YFSETQ. The CDR3 spells CASSLEGNNYGYTF. The CDR3 DNA sequence: TGCGCCAGCAGCTTAGAGGGAAACAACTATGGCTACACCTTC.